The 3 T cell receptor beta chains listed next were all sequenced from one sample in a study of cytomegalovirus exposure and HLA in healthy donors. This PCR relied on a set of 60 Vbeta primers and 13 Jbeta primers. This table comes from immunoSEQ multiplex PCR, and its TCRdb copy is limited to in-frame clones, with some not included. This table holds some 200,000 clones, around 82% found once. Sequenced material: PBMCs. The receptors here all came from a woman aged 25 to 39 in good health and CMV-seronegative.

The chain joins TRBV4-2 to TRBJ2-3, with 7 positions matching TRBD2. Germline CDR1 LGHNA, CDR2 YNFKEQ. The V and J ends lost 0 bases and 8 bases, in that order; junction bases with no gene match: 11. This CDR3 is 16 amino acids long. CDR3: CASSQEIGLPGGTQYF. In nucleotides, the CDR3 is TGTGCCAGCAGCCAAGAAATAGGGCTGCCGGGGGGTACGCAGTATTTT.

This clone was detected only once. V usage is TRBV2 and J usage is TRBJ2-7, with TRBD1 matching over 7 bases. Germline V gene lookup returns CDR1 SNHLY and CDR2 FYNNEI. The CDR3 covers 15 residues. V shed 6 bases, J shed 1 base, and the junction held 9 bases outside the gene matches. CDR3 in amino acids: CASRAGTAASYEQYF. The CDR3 region has the DNA TGTGCCAGCAGGGCCGGGACAGCGGCGTCCTACGAGCAGTACTTC. Full variable domain (rest looked up from reference TRBV2 and TRBJ2-7): EPEVTQTPSHQVTQMGQEVILRCVPISNHLYFYWYRQILGQKVEFLVSFYNNEISEKSEIFDDQFSVERPDGSNFTLKIRSTKLEDSAMYFCASRAGTAASYEQYFGPGTRLTVT.

This chain links TRBV14 with TRBJ2-3; 7 nucleotides line up with TRBD1. Looked up from germline, CDR1 is SGHDN and CDR2 is FVKESK. This CDR3 is built from 14 residues. V gave up 6 bases and J gave up 6 bases; unmatched junction bases: 9. The CDR3 DNA reads as TGTGCCAGCAGGGGAAAAGGGGGCCTCGATACGCAGTATTTT. It translates to CASRGKGGLDTQYF.